The rows below give T cell receptor beta chains drawn from one sample of a study of identical twins. TCRdb used MiXCR to reprocess the 5' RACE reads, holding one entry per CDR3 protein. There are about 240,000 distinct CDR3 sequences in the sample; approximately 12% occur only once, and 4% to 5% lies in the top ten. The same data also went into a second study, on yellow fever vaccine responses in identical twins.

The sequenced sample consisted of memory (CD45RO+) T cells sorted from blood. The source of these receptors is a woman younger than 30 in good health. Each CDR3 is given with its conserved first and last residue. The D gene is left open where the match is weak. A row's size may be missing; if present it is once, few, many or a size class.

TRBV6-5	NA	TRBJ2-7	NA	TGTGCCAGCAGTTACAACCGGGGACGGTACGAGCAGTACTTC	CASSYNRGRYEQYF
TRBV28	NA	TRBJ2-1	few	TGTGCCAGCAGTTTGTTAGTAGGGCAGGGCGGGTGGTTCTTC	CASSLLVGQGGWFF
TRBV28	TRBD2	TRBJ2-5	NA	TGTGCCAGCAGTTTGGATCTAGCGGGGGGGTCGGAGACCCAGTACTTC	CASSLDLAGGSETQYF
TRBV20-1	TRBD2	TRBJ2-7	NA	TGCAGTGCTACCCGCTGGACTAGCGGGAGAGACGAGCAGTACTTC	CSATRWTSGRDEQYF
TRBV4-2	TRBD1	TRBJ2-1	few	TGTGCCAGCAGCCAAGGGGTTACAGGGGGAGGCTCCTACAATGAGCAGTTCTTC	CASSQGVTGGGSYNEQFF
TRBV12-3/TRBV12-4	TRBD1	TRBJ2-7	few	TGTGCCAGCACCATGCATGACAGGGGGCTTTACGAGCAGTACTTC	CASTMHDRGLYEQYF
TRBV5-1	NA	TRBJ2-3	NA	TGCGCCAGCAGCCCCGGGGGCGCAACGCAGTATTTT	CASSPGGATQYF
TRBV6-2/TRBV6-3	NA	TRBJ2-3	few	TGTGCCAGCAGTTACTCGGCGGCGGGCCCCAGCACAGATACGCAGTATTTT	CASSYSAAGPSTDTQYF
TRBV20-1	TRBD2	TRBJ2-7	few	TGCAGTGCTAGAGGGACTAGCGGGGTCTACGAGCAGTACTTC	CSARGTSGVYEQYF
TRBV2	TRBD2	TRBJ2-7	few	TGTGCCAGCAGCTTTCGGCTTCCGGGAGGAGCGTCGTCCTACGAGCAGTACTTC	CASSFRLPGGASSYEQYF
TRBV20-1	TRBD2	TRBJ2-4	NA	TGCAGTGCTTATAGCGGGGGGGACAAAAACATTCAGTACTTC	CSAYSGGDKNIQYF
TRBV28	NA	TRBJ2-4	many	TGTGCCAGCAGTCCCACCCGGGGGTGGGCTTACTTC	CASSPTRGWAYF
TRBV6-1	NA	TRBJ2-5	few	TGTGCCAGCAGCCGGGAAAGAGGAGAGACCCAGTACTTC	CASSRERGETQYF
TRBV11-3	TRBD1	TRBJ2-1	NA	TGTGCCAGCAGTTTTTCCGACAGGGCTGGCAATGAGCAGTTCTTC	CASSFSDRAGNEQFF
TRBV15	TRBD1	TRBJ2-2	few	TGTGCCACCAGCAGGGGCGGGACAGGGACCGGGGAGCTGTTTTTT	CATSRGGTGTGELFF
TRBV5-8	TRBD1	TRBJ2-7	few	TGTGCCAGCGAAGCCAAGGGCAGGGGGCCTTACGAGCAGTACTTC	CASEAKGRGPYEQYF
TRBV11-2	NA	TRBJ2-7	few	TGTGCCAGCAGCTTTTTACGGGACAACCCCTACGAGCAGTACTTC	CASSFLRDNPYEQYF
TRBV20-1	TRBD2	TRBJ2-4	many	TGCAGTGCTGACTGGGAGGGCGCGAAGTACTTC	CSADWEGAKYF
TRBV12-3/TRBV12-4	NA	TRBJ2-1	many	TGTGCCAGCAGTCCCCTCGCGGGGAACTACAATGAGCAGTTCTTC	CASSPLAGNYNEQFF
TRBV23-1	TRBD1	TRBJ2-6	NA	TGCGCCAGCAGTCAACAGGGGGCTGAATACTCCTCTTCTGGGGCCAACGTCCTGACTTTC	CASSQQGAEYSSSGANVLTF
TRBV3-1	NA	TRBJ1-1	NA	TGTGCCAGCAGCACACGGTACGGGAACACTGAAGCTTTCTTT	CASSTRYGNTEAFF
TRBV5-1	NA	TRBJ2-7	NA	TGCGCCAGCAGCTCCTCGACGGTTGGACAGCAGTACTTC	CASSSSTVGQQYF
TRBV28	NA	TRBJ2-7	NA	TGTGCCAGCAGCTCCCTTGGGTTAGGGAAGTACGAGCAGTACTTC	CASSSLGLGKYEQYF
TRBV20-1	NA	TRBJ2-7	few	TGCAGTGCTAGTTCTCTCAGGGGGGCCTACGAGCAGTACTTC	CSASSLRGAYEQYF
TRBV7-9	TRBD1	TRBJ2-6	NA	TGTGCCAGCAGCTTAAAGGCCGGGACAGGGGTGGCCAACGTCCTGACTTTC	CASSLKAGTGVANVLTF
TRBV20-1	NA	TRBJ2-1	NA	TGCAGTGCAAAAGGACAGATCTACAATGAGCAGTTCTTC	CSAKGQIYNEQFF
TRBV20-1	NA	TRBJ2-1	NA	TGCAGTGCTAGAGATTGGGCGGGGACCTACAATGAGCAGTTCTTC	CSARDWAGTYNEQFF
TRBV6-2/TRBV6-3	NA	TRBJ2-2	NA	TGTGCCAGCAGTTACTTCACCGGGGAGCTGTTTTTT	CASSYFTGELFF
TRBV12-3/TRBV12-4	NA	TRBJ2-3	many	TGTGCCAGCAGTCCTACCACAGATACGCAGTATTTT	CASSPTTDTQYF
TRBV6-5	TRBD1	TRBJ2-3	many	TGTGCCAGCAGTTACTTCGGACAGGGAGCAGCAGATACGCAGTATTTT	CASSYFGQGAADTQYF
TRBV7-9	NA	TRBJ2-7	many	TGTGCCAGCAGCTTAGCGTCAGGATTTGAGCAGTACTTC	CASSLASGFEQYF
TRBV6-6	NA	TRBJ2-7	few	TGTGCCAGCAACGAAGGGTACGAGCAGTACTTC	CASNEGYEQYF
TRBV21-1	NA	TRBJ1-1	few	TGTGCCAGCAGCAAAGGGGCCAGAATGAACACTGAAGCTTTCTTT	CASSKGARMNTEAFF
TRBV20-1	NA	TRBJ2-2	NA	TGCAGTGCTAGACACACCGGGGAGCTGTTTTTT	CSARHTGELFF
TRBV29-1	NA	TRBJ1-1	NA	NA	CSAFGEGTTEAFF
TRBV2	NA	TRBJ2-1	NA	TGTGCCAGCCAACCTCAGGGTGGTTCCTACAATGAGCAGTTCTTC	CASQPQGGSYNEQFF
TRBV7-8	NA	TRBJ2-4	many	TGTGCCAGCAGCCCAGAAATAGACAGAACAACTCAGTACTTC	CASSPEIDRTTQYF
TRBV4-2	NA	TRBJ2-3	NA	TGTGCCAGCAATCCCCGGGACCACACAGATACGCAGTATTTT	CASNPRDHTDTQYF
TRBV20-1	NA	TRBJ1-5	NA	TGCAGTGCTAGAGACGATCTTCCCAATCAGCCCCAGCATTTT	CSARDDLPNQPQHF
TRBV5-1	TRBD1	TRBJ2-5	many	TGCGCCAGCAGCCCCGGACAGGGAGGAGAGACCCAGTACTTC	CASSPGQGGETQYF
TRBV28	TRBD2	TRBJ2-2	NA	TGTGCCAGCACCGATCTGGGGCTAGCGGGAGGAAACCGGGACGGGGAGCTGTTTTTT	CASTDLGLAGGNRDGELFF
TRBV7-2	NA	TRBJ2-3	many	TGTGCCAGCAGCTGGAGTCCTAGCACAGATACGCAGTATTTT	CASSWSPSTDTQYF
TRBV27	NA	TRBJ1-5	few	TGTGCCAGCAGTTTCTTTCCCCCAGACGAATCGGGACAGCCCCAGCATTTT	CASSFFPPDESGQPQHF
TRBV19	NA	TRBJ2-7	NA	TGTGCCAGTAGTATTATTGTGGGCCCAAACGAGCAGTACTTC	CASSIIVGPNEQYF
TRBV27	NA	TRBJ2-2	few	TGTGCCAGCAGTTTCGGGACACGGAACACCGGGGAGCTGTTTTTT	CASSFGTRNTGELFF
TRBV6-5	NA	TRBJ2-2	few	TGTGCCAGCAGTTACTCGGGGGATGTGAACACCGGGGAGCTGTTTTTT	CASSYSGDVNTGELFF
TRBV2	TRBD2	TRBJ2-3	few	TGTGCCAGCAGGCCTAAGACTAGCGGGGGGGATACGCAGTATTTT	CASRPKTSGGDTQYF
TRBV4-2	NA	TRBJ2-3	few	TGTGCCAGCAGCCAAGAACCGGGGAACGCAGATACGCAGTATTTT	CASSQEPGNADTQYF
TRBV28	TRBD2	TRBJ2-1	few	TGTGCCAGCATAGGGCTAGCGGGATATGAGCAGTTCTTC	CASIGLAGYEQFF
TRBV28	NA	TRBJ1-6	few	TGTGCCAGCAGTTCGGCAGGCTCTCCCAATTCACCCCTCCACTTT	CASSSAGSPNSPLHF
TRBV30	NA	TRBJ2-5	few	TGTGCCTGGAGTGTAGTCCCACCTAAGGGAGAGACCCAGTACTTC	CAWSVVPPKGETQYF
TRBV20-1	NA	TRBJ1-5	NA	TGCAGTGCTAACGGGGGTTACCGGCAGCCCCAGCATTTT	CSANGGYRQPQHF
TRBV4-3	NA	TRBJ2-3	many	TGCGCCAGCAGCCAAGATTCCGTCGGGAGTAGCACAGATACGCAGTATTTT	CASSQDSVGSSTDTQYF
TRBV3-1	TRBD2	TRBJ2-7	NA	TGTGCCAGCGGAGGGACTAGCGGGAGAAACGAGCAGTACTTC	CASGGTSGRNEQYF